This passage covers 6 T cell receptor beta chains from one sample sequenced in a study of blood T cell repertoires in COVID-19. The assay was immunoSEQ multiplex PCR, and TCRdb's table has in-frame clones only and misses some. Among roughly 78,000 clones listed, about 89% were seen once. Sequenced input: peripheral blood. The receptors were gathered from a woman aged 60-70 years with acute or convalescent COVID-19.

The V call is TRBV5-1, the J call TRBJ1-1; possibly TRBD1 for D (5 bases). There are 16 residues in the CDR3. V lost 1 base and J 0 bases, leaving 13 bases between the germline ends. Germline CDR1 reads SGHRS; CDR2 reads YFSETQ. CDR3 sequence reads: CASSLTGSVMNTEAFF. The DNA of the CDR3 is TGCGCCAGCAGCTTGACAGGCAGTGTCATGAACACTGAAGCTTTCTTT.

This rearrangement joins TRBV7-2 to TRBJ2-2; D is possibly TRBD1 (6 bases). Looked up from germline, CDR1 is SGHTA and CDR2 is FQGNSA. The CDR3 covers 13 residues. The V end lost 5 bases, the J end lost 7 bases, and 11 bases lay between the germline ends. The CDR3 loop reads CASSQLQGGELFF. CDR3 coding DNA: TGTGCCAGCAGCCAATTACAGGGCGGGGAGCTGTTTTTT.

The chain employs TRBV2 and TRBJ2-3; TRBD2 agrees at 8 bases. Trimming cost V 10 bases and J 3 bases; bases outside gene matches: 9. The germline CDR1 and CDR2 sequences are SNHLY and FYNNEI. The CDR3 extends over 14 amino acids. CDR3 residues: CAIPGSGETDTQYF. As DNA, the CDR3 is TGTGCCATCCCGGGTAGCGGGGAAACAGATACGCAGTATTTT.

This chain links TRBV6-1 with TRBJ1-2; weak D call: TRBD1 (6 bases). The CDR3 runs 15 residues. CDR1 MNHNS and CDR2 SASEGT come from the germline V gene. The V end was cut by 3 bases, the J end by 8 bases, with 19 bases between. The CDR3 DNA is TGTGCCAGCAGTGAGAGTCACAGGGACGATAGCGGCTACACCTTC. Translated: CASSESHRDDSGYTF.

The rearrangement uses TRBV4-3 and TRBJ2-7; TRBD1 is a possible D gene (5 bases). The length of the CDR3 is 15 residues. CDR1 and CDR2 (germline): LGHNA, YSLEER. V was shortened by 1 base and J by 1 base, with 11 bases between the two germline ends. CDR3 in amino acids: CASSQVTGRSYEQYF. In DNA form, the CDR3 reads TGCGCCAGCAGCCAAGTTACAGGCCGGTCCTACGAGCAGTACTTC.

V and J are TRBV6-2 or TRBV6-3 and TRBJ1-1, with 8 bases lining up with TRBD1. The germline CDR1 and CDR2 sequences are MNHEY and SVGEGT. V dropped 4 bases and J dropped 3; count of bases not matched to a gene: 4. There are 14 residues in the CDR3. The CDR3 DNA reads TGTGCCAGCAGTTTACAGGGGGTTTACACTGAAGCTTTCTTT. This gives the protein CASSLQGVYTEAFF.